This T cell receptor (beta chain) is from a study of identical twins. From the 5' RACE reads, TCRdb called clonotypes with MiXCR, one entry per CDR3 protein. The repertoire holds 700,000 or so distinct CDR3 sequences, with around 8.3% as singletons. The germline V gene encodes CDR1 SGDLS and CDR2 YYNGEE. CDR3 size: 15 residues. The ends lost 4 bases at V and 9 bases at J; junction bases unmatched: 6. This clonotype has only a few counts. These data are also associated with another study on yellow fever vaccine responses in identical twins.

What was sequenced was PBMCs. The V and J genes are TRBV9 and TRBJ2-1; 14 bases align to TRBD2. The sequence derives from a woman aged 18-29 years in good health. CDR3 residues: CASSSGGLAGGEQFF. DNA of the CDR3: TGTGCCAGCAGCTCGGGTGGACTAGCGGGAGGTGAGCAGTTCTTC.